These 28 T cell receptor beta chains came from one sample sequenced in a study of PD-1 blockade in classical Hodgkin lymphoma (dated by TCRdb to the early 2020s). Libraries were built with the immunoSEQ multiplex PCR assay. Held by TCRdb, this immuneACCESS table contains in-frame sequences only and omits some clones. Under half of the omission traces to an unresolved V gene where checked; the cause of the rest is unknown. In this sample the table shows 100,000 to 120,000 clones, roughly 87% of which occur a single time. In total, the top ten clones hold around 20% of the sample. The time point label here, explained by the study, means: cycle 2 day 1 (C2D1) of nivolumab. Every trial patient had relapsed after autologous stem cell transplantation, and cohorts A, B and C differed in prior brentuximab vedotin exposure. The sample in question was peripheral blood mononuclear cells (PBMCs), obtained before the second cycle of nivolumab. The receptors here all came from a human donor with classical Hodgkin lymphoma.

The chain recombines TRBV18 with TRBJ2-3, with D unclear. The V gene lost 3 bases and the J gene lost 3 bases, with 7 bases spanning the gap. This CDR3 comprises 13 residues. Germline CDR1 KGHSH, CDR2 LQKENI. CDR3 region: CASSPLETDTQYF. Written as DNA, the CDR3 is TGTGCCAGCTCACCTCTGGAGACAGATACGCAGTATTTT.

The chain combines TRBV9 with TRBJ2-7; the D is unclear. Germline lookup yields CDR1 SGDLS and CDR2 YYNGEE. The CDR3 length is 18 residues. Trimming removed 4 bases at V and 2 bases at J, with 25 bases between. The CDR3 spells CASSPHIGERDLTYEQYF. The CDR3 DNA is TGTGCCAGCAGCCCCCACATAGGCGAAAGGGATTTAACCTACGAGCAGTACTTC.

A remark on this clone: This sample includes further DNA sequences coding for the same CDR3. The chain links TRBV4-1 to TRBJ2-7; maybe TRBD1 (6 bases). V was trimmed by 0 bases and J by 3 bases, leaving 12 bases between them. CDR3 size: 15 residues. Germline assignment: CDR1 MGHRA and CDR2 YSYEKL. CDR3 coding DNA: TGCGCCAGCAGCCAAGAACAGGGCAGAAACTACGAGCAGTACTTC. Protein sequence: CASSQEQGRNYEQYF.

In its sample, this clone was seen once. This chain connects TRBV4-1 to TRBJ1-1; 8 bases fit TRBD1. This CDR3 is built from 16 residues. V was pared by 1 base and J by 11 bases, with 15 bases of the junction left unmatched. In germline, CDR1 is MGHRA, CDR2 YSYEKL. CDR3 region: CASSQGSPRTGRSAFF. DNA of the CDR3: TGCGCCAGCAGCCAAGGGTCCCCCCGGACAGGGCGTAGCGCTTTCTTT.

CDR3 DNA: TGTGCCAGCAGTTATCCGGGGCTAGCGGGAAGCTACGAGCAGTACTTC. Translated, it gives CASSYPGLAGSYEQYF. The V gene is TRBV6-5, the J gene TRBJ2-7; 9 positions agree with TRBD2. The CDR3 extends over 16 amino acids. The germline V gene encodes CDR1 MNHEY and CDR2 SVGAGI. The junction had 9 bases not matched to a gene; V was cut back by 3 bases and J by 3 bases.

The chain uses TRBV28 and TRBJ2-2; TRBD1 matches at 10 bases. CDR3 length equals 15 residues. V shed 5 bases, J shed 7 bases, and the junction held 7 bases outside the gene matches. Germline CDR1 is MDHEN and CDR2 is SYDVKM. The DNA of the CDR3 is TGTGCCAGCAGTCGCCCTGGGACAGGGGACGGGGAGCTGTTTTTT. It yields the protein CASSRPGTGDGELFF.

The chain is built from TRBV27 and TRBJ2-2, with D unresolved. The CDR3 is made up of 12 amino acids. Germline CDR1 is MNHEY and CDR2 is SMNVEV (reference sequence). Trimming cost V 1 base and J 8 bases, with 5 bases left between them. The CDR3 loop is CASSLFGGELFF. CDR3 in DNA: TGTGCCAGCAGTTTATTTGGAGGGGAGCTGTTTTTT.

The V gene is TRBV19, the J gene TRBJ2-3, with D perhaps assigned TRBD1 or TRBD2 (5 bases each). Germline assignment: CDR1 LNHDA and CDR2 SQIVND (reference sequence). Between the trimmed V and J ends, which lost 4 bases and 1 base, there was a span of 9 bases. This CDR3 comprises 14 residues. The CDR3 bases are TGTGCCAGTAGTACACAGGAGGGCACAGATACGCAGTATTTT. Protein sequence: CASSTQEGTDTQYF.

The rearrangement links TRBV5-4 to TRBJ2-3, with 10 bases lining up with TRBD2. The CDR3 loop spans 17 amino acids. J was trimmed by 1 base and V by 0 bases; bases with no gene match: 5. Germline V gene sequence: CDR1 SGHNT, CDR2 YYREEE (reference sequence). The CDR3 sequence is CASSLGAGTSGTDTQYF. In DNA, the CDR3 is TGTGCCAGCAGCTTGGGAGCCGGGACTAGCGGCACAGATACGCAGTATTTT.

The sample holds one count of this clone. The V gene is TRBV7-9, the J gene TRBJ2-5, with D possibly TRBD2 on 6 matching bases. Germline V lookup: CDR1 SEHNR, CDR2 FQNEAQ (reference sequence). This CDR3 is 16 amino acids long. Trimming took off 1 base at V and 5 bases at J, with 17 bases between the two ends. As DNA, the CDR3 is TGTGCCAGCAGCTTAGTCGGGAGTCTAATTCAGGAGACCCAGTACTTC. This encodes CASSLVGSLIQETQYF.

This rearrangement joins TRBV29-1 to TRBJ1-2; D is undetermined. Germline V gene data show CDR1 as SQVTM and CDR2 as ANQGSEA. There are 9 residues in the CDR3. Trimming cost V 6 bases and J 8 bases, with 7 bases left between them. This chain's CDR3 is CSVVEGYTF. In DNA form, the CDR3 reads TGCAGCGTCGTGGAGGGCTACACCTTC.

The CDR3 region has the DNA TGTGCCAGCCGGGGGTCGCAGGTCTTTAATGAAAAACTGTTTTTT. Its protein is CASRGSQVFNEKLFF. The chain combines TRBV6-6 with TRBJ1-4; tentatively, D is TRBD1 (5 bases). Trimming pared 8 bases from V and 4 bases from J, leaving 17 bases between. The CDR3 is 15 amino acids. Germline CDR1 and CDR2: MNHNY and SVGAGI (reference sequence).

The chain links TRBV29-1 to TRBJ2-1, with 9 bases aligning to TRBD1. CDR1 is SQVTM and CDR2 is ANQGSEA in the germline V gene. V trimming: 4 bases; J trimming: 4 bases; junction bases outside the gene matches: 5. The CDR3 consists of 14 residues. This CDR3 is CSVVGTGTYNEQFF. CDR3 in DNA: TGCAGCGTTGTAGGGACAGGGACTTACAATGAGCAGTTCTTC.

The chain links TRBV19 to TRBJ2-5; possible D gene TRBD1, 5 bases. CDR3 length equals 13 residues. The V and J ends lost 5 bases and 1 base respectively, with 8 bases between them. Germline CDR1 LNHDA, CDR2 SQIVND (reference sequence). The CDR3 DNA sequence: TGTGCCAGTAGTCGTCAGGGCCAAGAGACCCAGTACTTC. Translated, it gives CASSRQGQETQYF. Using reference TRBV19 and TRBJ2-5 for the parts outside the CDR3, the full variable domain is DGGITQSPKYLFRKEGQNVTLSCEQNLNHDAMYWYRQDPGQGLRLIYYSQIVNDFQKGDIAEGYSVSREKKESFPLTVTSAQKNPTAFYLCASSRQGQETQYFGPGTRLLVL.

The rearrangement links TRBV2 to TRBJ2-3; D might be TRBD1 (6 bases). This CDR3 region has 16 residues. Germline V gives CDR1 SNHLY, CDR2 FYNNEI. V lost 1 base, J lost 2 bases, and 13 bases lay in between. The CDR3 DNA sequence: TGTGCCAGCAGTGAAGGGGGCAGGGGAGACACAGATACGCAGTATTTT. Translating gives CASSEGGRGDTDTQYF.

The V call is TRBV27, the J call TRBJ2-1, with a possible D match to TRBD1 (5 bases). Trimming stripped 2 bases from V and 5 bases from J, with 13 bases between. Germline V gene lookup returns CDR1 MNHEY and CDR2 SMNVEV (reference sequence). The CDR3 extends over 15 amino acids. In nucleotides, the CDR3 is TGTGCCAGCAGTTTACTAAGGGGCCCCGACAATGAGCAGTTCTTC. It is translated as CASSLLRGPDNEQFF.

The V call is TRBV6-5, the J call TRBJ2-7; 7 nucleotides agree with TRBD2. Losses at the gene ends were 6 bases for V and 4 bases for J; bases not matched to a gene: 9. The germline V gene encodes CDR1 MNHEY and CDR2 SVGAGI. This CDR3 region has 14 residues. CDR3 sequence: CASSASGRPYEQYF. In nucleotides, the CDR3 is TGTGCCAGCAGCGCTAGCGGAAGACCTTACGAGCAGTACTTC.

The chain links TRBV6-1 to TRBJ2-1, with D possibly TRBD2 on 6 matching bases. Germline CDR1 reads MNHNS; CDR2 reads SASEGT. CDR3 length equals 14 residues. Trimming stripped 7 bases from V and 3 bases from J, with 13 bases between. CDR3 coding DNA: TGTGCCAGCAATCGTGATAGCGGCTACAATGAGCAGTTCTTC. This codes for CASNRDSGYNEQFF.

This clone has only one observation. The chain carries TRBV7-2 and TRBJ2-7; 7 bases are a match to TRBD2. This CDR3 is built from 14 residues. Germline V gene lookup returns CDR1 SGHTA and CDR2 FQGNSA. J gave up 5 bases and V 3 bases, and 7 bases lay outside the gene matches. The CDR3 nucleotides read TGTGCCAGCAGCTTTGGACTAGATTCCCACGAGCAGTACTTC. The encoded protein is CASSFGLDSHEQYF.

The chain uses TRBV21-1 and TRBJ2-3; the table's D call, TRBD2, has no DNA check behind it. TRBV21-1 is tagged as a pseudogene. This CDR3 is 21 amino acids long. CDR3 coding DNA: TGTGCCAGCAGCTCACCGACTAGCGGGAGGGCGTCCTCGGTCTCTACAGATACGCAGTATTTT. Its translation: CASSSPTSGRASSVSTDTQYF.

The chain couples TRBV4-3 to TRBJ1-1; 8 positions match TRBD1. Germline assignment: CDR1 LGHNA and CDR2 YSLEER. The CDR3 extends over 19 amino acids. With 1 base clipped from V and 3 bases from J, the junction kept 16 bases outside the gene matches. CDR3 bases: TGCGCCAGCAGCCAAGTTTCATCGGGCAGGGGGCTCTGGTACACTGAAGCTTTCTTT. Its protein is CASSQVSSGRGLWYTEAFF.

J is TRBJ1-4 and V is TRBV4-1; 9 bases map to TRBD1. Germline V gives CDR1 MGHRA, CDR2 YSYEKL. CDR3 size: 14 residues. Trimming cost V 4 bases and J 8 bases; bases outside gene matches: 5. This CDR3 reads CASSREGTGEKLFF. As DNA, the CDR3 is TGCGCCAGCAGCCGAGAGGGGACAGGGGAAAAACTGTTTTTT.

The chain combines TRBV11-2 with TRBJ1-2; maybe TRBD1 (5 bases). The ends were cut back, 3 bases at V and 7 bases at J, with 9 bases in the middle. The CDR3 runs 12 residues. Germline CDR1 and CDR2: SGHAT and FQNNGV. The CDR3, as DNA: TGTGCCAGCAGCTTGGTCGGGGGTGGCTACACCTTC. Its translation is CASSLVGGGYTF.

The chain employs TRBV19 and TRBJ2-2; 7 positions agree with TRBD1. Germline values: CDR1 LNHDA, CDR2 SQIVND (reference sequence). This CDR3 has 15 residues. V lost 1 base, J lost 4 bases, and 3 bases stayed unmatched. The CDR3: CASSIAGGGTGELFF. In nucleotides, the CDR3 is TGTGCCAGTAGTATAGCAGGGGGTGGCACCGGGGAGCTGTTTTTT.

This chain joins TRBV2 and TRBJ2-1; no clear D. V was shortened by 3 bases and J by 2 bases, with 5 bases between the two germline ends. Germline V gene data show CDR1 as SNHLY and CDR2 as FYNNEI. This CDR3 contains 13 residues. The CDR3 here is CASSDKAYNEQFF. The CDR3 DNA follows: TGTGCCAGCAGTGACAAAGCCTACAATGAGCAGTTCTTC.

The chain is built from TRBV11-3 and TRBJ2-1; 14 bases agree with TRBD2. The germline V gene has CDR1 SGHNT and CDR2 YENEEA. CDR3 length: 16 residues. V shed 5 bases, J shed 6 bases, and the junction held 6 bases outside the gene matches. The CDR3 reads CASSTGTSGSFNEQFF. CDR3 bases: TGTGCCAGCAGCACGGGGACTAGCGGGAGCTTCAATGAGCAGTTCTTC.

The chain carries TRBV19 and TRBJ2-1; D possibly matches TRBD1 or TRBD2 (6 bases each). CDR3 length: 15 residues. The V and J ends lost 4 bases and 4 bases respectively, with 14 bases between them. Germline V gene data show CDR1 as LNHDA and CDR2 as SQIVND (reference sequence). The CDR3 DNA is TGTGCCAGTAGTAGGACTACAGGGCCTTACAATGAGCAGTTCTTC. Protein sequence: CASSRTTGPYNEQFF.

This clone has a handful of counts. The chain combines TRBV30 with TRBJ1-1; D remains unclear. Germline CDR1 reads GTSNPN; CDR2 reads SVGIG (reference sequence). The CDR3 contains 14 residues. With 0 bases removed from V and 9 bases from J, the gap between germline ends came to 17 bases. The DNA for the CDR3 is TGTGCCTGGAGTGTACCGGCAGTGAAGGCTCAAGCTTTCTTT. Amino acid sequence: CAWSVPAVKAQAFF. The full variable domain, its missing parts supplied by reference TRBV30 and TRBJ1-1, is SQTIHQWPATLVQPVGSPLSLECTVEGTSNPNLYWYRQAAGRGLQLLFYSVGIGQISSEVPQNLSASRPQDRQFILSSKKLLLSDSGFYLCAWSVPAVKAQAFFGQGTRLTVV.